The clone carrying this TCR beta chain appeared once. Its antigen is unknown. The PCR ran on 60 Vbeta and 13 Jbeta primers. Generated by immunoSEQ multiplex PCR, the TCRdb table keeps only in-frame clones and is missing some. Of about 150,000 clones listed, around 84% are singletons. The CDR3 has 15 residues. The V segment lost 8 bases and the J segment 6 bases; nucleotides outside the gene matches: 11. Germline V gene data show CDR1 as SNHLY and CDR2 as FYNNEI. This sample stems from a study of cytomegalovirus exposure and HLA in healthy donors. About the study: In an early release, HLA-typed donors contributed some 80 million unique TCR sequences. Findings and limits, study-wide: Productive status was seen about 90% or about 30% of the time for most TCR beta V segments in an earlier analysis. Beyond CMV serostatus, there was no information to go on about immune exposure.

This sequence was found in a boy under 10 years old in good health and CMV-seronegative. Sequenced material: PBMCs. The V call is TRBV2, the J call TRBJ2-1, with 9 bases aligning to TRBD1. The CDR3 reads CASWVRGQGSNEQFF. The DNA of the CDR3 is TGTGCCAGCTGGGTTCGCGGACAGGGGAGCAATGAGCAGTTCTTC.